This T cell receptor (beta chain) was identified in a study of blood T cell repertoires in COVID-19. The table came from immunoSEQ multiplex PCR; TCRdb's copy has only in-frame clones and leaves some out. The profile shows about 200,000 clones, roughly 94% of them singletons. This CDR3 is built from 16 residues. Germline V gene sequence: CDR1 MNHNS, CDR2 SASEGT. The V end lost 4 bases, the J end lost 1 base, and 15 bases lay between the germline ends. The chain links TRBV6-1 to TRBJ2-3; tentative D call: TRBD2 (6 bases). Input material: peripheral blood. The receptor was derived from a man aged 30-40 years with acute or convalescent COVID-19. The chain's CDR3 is CASSGQGEVGTDTQYF. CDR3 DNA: TGTGCCAGCAGTGGACAAGGGGAGGTTGGCACAGATACGCAGTATTTT.